This TCR beta chain was recovered during a study of cytomegalovirus exposure and HLA in healthy donors. Study-wide background: A preliminary data release comprised 80 million to 95 million unique TCRs obtained from HLA-typed donors.

Researchers ran the PCR with 60 Vbeta and 13 Jbeta primers. Sequencing was performed with immunoSEQ multiplex PCR; in TCRdb, only in-frame clones are kept and a portion is missing. This table holds over 130,000 clones, roughly four fifths found once. Trimming took 3 bases from V and 6 from J, leaving 12 bases between them. The CDR3 consists of 13 residues. Germline V gene sequence: CDR1 SQVTM, CDR2 ANQGSEA. Everyone who donated was a healthy bone marrow donor. The TCR originated in a male donor in good health and CMV-seronegative. The sample was PBMCs. The chain carries TRBV29-1 and TRBJ2-1, with D perhaps TRBD1 (6 bases). CDR3 coding DNA: TGCAGCGTTGACCAGGGGACGGGCAATGAGCAGTTCTTC. Amino acid sequence: CSVDQGTGNEQFF.